The source of this T cell receptor beta chain is a study of blood T cell repertoires in COVID-19. In assigning cohorts, the study relied on participant-reported clinical history. Germline CDR1 reads LNHDA; CDR2 reads SQIVND (reference sequence). V shed 3 bases and J shed 9 bases, with 21 bases lying between them. This CDR3 comprises 16 residues. TCRdb's copy holds only in-frame clones and misses some; the assay was immunoSEQ multiplex PCR. The table lists 250,000 to 300,000 clones, around 86% of them singletons. This chain joins TRBV19 and TRBJ1-3; D possibly corresponds to TRBD1 (6 bases). The sample consisted of PBMCs or T cells enriched from blood (not recorded which). This TCR derives from a woman aged 40 to 50 who had recovered from COVID-19. CDR3 protein: CASSIRAAQGIGTIYF. The CDR3, as DNA: TGTGCCAGTAGTATTCGGGCGGCTCAGGGGATTGGCACCATATATTTT.